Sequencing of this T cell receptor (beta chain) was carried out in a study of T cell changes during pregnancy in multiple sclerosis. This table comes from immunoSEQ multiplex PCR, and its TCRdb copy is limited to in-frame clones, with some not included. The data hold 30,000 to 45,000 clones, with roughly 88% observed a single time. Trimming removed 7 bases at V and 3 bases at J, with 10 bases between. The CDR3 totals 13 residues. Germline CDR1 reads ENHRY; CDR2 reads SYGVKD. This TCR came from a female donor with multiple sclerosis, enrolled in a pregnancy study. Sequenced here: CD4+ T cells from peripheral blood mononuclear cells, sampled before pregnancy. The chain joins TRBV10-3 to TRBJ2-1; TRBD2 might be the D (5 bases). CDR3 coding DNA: TGTGCCATCAACAGCGGCGACTACAATGAGCAGTTCTTC. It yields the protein CAINSGDYNEQFF.